This T cell receptor (beta chain) was recorded in a study of monozygotic twins with inflammatory bowel disease. Study findings and constraints: Patient repertoire variability may have increased through differing immunosuppressive treatments. The data offered no way to tell different T cell subtypes apart.

A word on this clonotype: Antigen: not known.

CDR1 is MNHEY, CDR2 SMNVEV, per germline (reference sequence). The CDR3 runs to 15 residues. Template switching appended UMIs that held a 6-nucleotide sample barcode. For each CDR3 protein, TCRdb gives one entry from its re-call of the 5' RACE reads, without DNA. Here the sample table reports 440,000 or so distinct CDR3 sequences. This clonotype was sampled from a human donor with ulcerative colitis or Crohn's disease, or a healthy co-twin of an affected twin (not recorded which). The chain carries TRBV27 and TRBJ1-2. Sequenced material: blood. The CDR3: CASSLYEGSRDGYTF.